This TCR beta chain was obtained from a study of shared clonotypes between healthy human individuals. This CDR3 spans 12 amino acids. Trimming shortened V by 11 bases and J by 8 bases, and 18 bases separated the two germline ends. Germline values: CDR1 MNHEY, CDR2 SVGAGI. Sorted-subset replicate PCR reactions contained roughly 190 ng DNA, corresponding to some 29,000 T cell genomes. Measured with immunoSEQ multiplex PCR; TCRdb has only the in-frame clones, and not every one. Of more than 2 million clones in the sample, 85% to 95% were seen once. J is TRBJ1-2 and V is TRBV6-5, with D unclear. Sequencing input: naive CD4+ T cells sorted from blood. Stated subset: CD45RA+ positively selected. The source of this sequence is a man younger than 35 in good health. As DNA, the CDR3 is TGTGCCGTAAAGGATGAAAAACGGGGCTACACCTTC. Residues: CAVKDEKRGYTF.